The rows below give T cell receptor beta chains drawn from one sample of a study of blood T cell repertoires in COVID-19. The table came from immunoSEQ multiplex PCR; TCRdb's copy has only in-frame clones and leaves some out. The sample holds under 350,000 clones, 80% to 90% seen once. Material: PBMCs or T cells enriched from blood (not recorded which). Receptors were obtained from a man aged 30 to 45 who had recovered from COVID-19. Each CDR3 is given with its conserved first and last residue. A D gene is named only where the DNA matches it firmly. A row's size may be missing; if present it is once, few, many or a size class.

J,V,D,length,size,DNA,CDR3
TRBJ1-2,TRBV30,.,13,.,TGTGCCTGGAGTGTAAACACTAACTATGGCTACACCTTC,CAWSVNTNYGYTF
TRBJ1-2,TRBV30,.,12,.,TGTGCCTGGAGTGTTCAGAACTATGGCTACACCTTC,CAWSVQNYGYTF
TRBJ2-1,TRBV19,TRBD2,16,.,TGTGCCAGTAGCCGGACTAGCGGGGTAAGCTACAATGAGCAGTTCTTC,CASSRTSGVSYNEQFF
TRBJ2-5,TRBV18,.,15,.,TGTGCCAGCTCACCACCGTGGAGGGGCCAAGAGACCCAGTACTTC,CASSPPWRGQETQYF
TRBJ2-5,TRBV5-1,.,16,.,TGCGCCAGCAGCTTGGATGACAGTGGAATCCAAGAGACCCAGTACTTC,CASSLDDSGIQETQYF
TRBJ2-7,TRBV3-1/TRBV3-2,.,15,.,TGTGCCAGCAGCCCGGTCGGTGGAGACTCCTACGAGCAGTACTTC,CASSPVGGDSYEQYF
TRBJ2-5,TRBV3-1/TRBV3-2,TRBD2,17,.,TGTGCCAGCAGCCAAAGCCTAGCGGGAGTGGGTCAAGAGACCCAGTACTTC,CASSQSLAGVGQETQYF
TRBJ2-7,TRBV10-3,.,12,.,TGTGCCATCAGTGCAGGACAGTACGAGCAGTACTTC,CAISAGQYEQYF
TRBJ2-7,TRBV11-3,TRBD2,17,.,TGTGCCAGCAGCTTAGAGCCAGGGACTAGCGGAGCCTACGAGCAGTACTTC,CASSLEPGTSGAYEQYF
TRBJ1-1,TRBV5-6,.,12,.,TGTGCCAGCAGCTTGGCGACTACTGAAGCTTTCTTT,CASSLATTEAFF
TRBJ1-5,TRBV28,TRBD1,16,.,TGTGCCTCCCGGGACAGGGGTGGCCAGTTGAGGCAGCCCCAGCATTTT,CASRDRGGQLRQPQHF
TRBJ2-1,TRBV28,TRBD1,14,.,TGTGCCAGCAGCAGCCGGGACAGGGCCAATGAGCAGTTCTTC,CASSSRDRANEQFF
TRBJ1-4,TRBV4-1,.,16,.,TGCGCCAGCAGCCCGCGGATAGACGCAACTAATAAAAAACTGTTTTTT,CASSPRIDATNKKLFF
TRBJ1-5,TRBV3-1/TRBV3-2,.,12,once,TGTGCCAGCAGCCAAGGGGGAGAGCCCCAGCATTTT,CASSQGGEPQHF
TRBJ2-1,TRBV12-3/TRBV12-4,.,11,.,TGTGCCAGCAGAACCAGACAAGAGCAGTTCTTC,CASRTRQEQFF
TRBJ2-3,TRBV11-2,TRBD2,17,.,TGTGCCAGCAGCCACCTAAGAGCGGGGGAAGGAACAGATACGCAGTATTTT,CASSHLRAGEGTDTQYF
TRBJ2-7,TRBV2,TRBD2,15,few,TGTGCCAGCACCATTAGCGGGAGGGCCGGGTACGAGCAGTACTTC,CASTISGRAGYEQYF
TRBJ2-3,TRBV5-1,.,18,.,TGCGCCAGCAGCTTGTTTACCGGGAGAGAGGTACTCGCAGATACGCAGTATTTT,CASSLFTGREVLADTQYF
TRBJ1-4,TRBV11-2,.,14,.,TGTGCCAGCAGCTTATCGAGGGTCGGTGAAAAACTGTTTTTT,CASSLSRVGEKLFF
TRBJ2-7,TRBV7-2,TRBD2,12,.,TGTGCCAGCACAGCGGGGAGGTACGAGCAGTACTTC,CASTAGRYEQYF
TRBJ1-2,TRBV5-1,.,10,.,TGCGCCAGCACCGCGGCTGGCTACACCTTC,CASTAAGYTF
TRBJ2-7,TRBV19,TRBD1,15,.,TGTGCCAGTAGTATAGGGGCAGGGGGCTACTACGAGCAGTACTTC,CASSIGAGGYYEQYF
TRBJ1-1,TRBV27,.,14,.,TGTGCCAGCAGTGCCGGGGGGGTGGGCACTGAAGCTTTCTTT,CASSAGGVGTEAFF
TRBJ2-5,TRBV18,TRBD1,19,once,TGTGCCAGCTCACCGCCCGGGACAGGGGGGCGGCGTCCTTCCGCGACCCAGTACTTC,CASSPPGTGGRRPSATQYF